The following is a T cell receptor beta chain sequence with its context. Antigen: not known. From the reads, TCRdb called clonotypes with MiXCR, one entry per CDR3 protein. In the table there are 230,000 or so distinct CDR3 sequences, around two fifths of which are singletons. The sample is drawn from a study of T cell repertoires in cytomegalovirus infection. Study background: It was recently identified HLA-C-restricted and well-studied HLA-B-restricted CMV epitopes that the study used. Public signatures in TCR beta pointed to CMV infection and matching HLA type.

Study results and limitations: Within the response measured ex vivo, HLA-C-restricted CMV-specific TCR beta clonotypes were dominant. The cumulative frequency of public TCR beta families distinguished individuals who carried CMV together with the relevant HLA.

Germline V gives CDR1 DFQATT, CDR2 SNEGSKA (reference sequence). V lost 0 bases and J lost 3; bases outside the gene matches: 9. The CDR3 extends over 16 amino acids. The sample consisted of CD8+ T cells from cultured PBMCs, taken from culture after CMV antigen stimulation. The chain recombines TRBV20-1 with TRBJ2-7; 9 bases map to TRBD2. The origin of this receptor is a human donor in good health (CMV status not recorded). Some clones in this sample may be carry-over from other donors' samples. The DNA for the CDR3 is TGCAGTGCTAGAGATAGAAGCGGGAGGACAGTCTACGAGCAGTACTTC. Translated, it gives CSARDRSGRTVYEQYF.